The clone carrying this T cell receptor (beta chain) was counted once. The antigen remains undetermined. The entry originates in a study of Ad26.COV2.S vaccination and SARS-CoV-2 variants. Germline V gives CDR1 MDHEN, CDR2 SYDVKM. Trimming removed 5 bases from V and 10 bases from J, with 15 bases in between. The CDR3 spans 13 residues. General observations from the study: Vaccine recipients posted higher spike-specific TCR breadth than their placebo counterparts.

Treatment defined: approximately 18 received Ad26.COV2.S at low or high dose, single or two shots; about 5 received placebo; per-sample allocation not given. On day 63 after the first injection, vaccine and placebo recipients gave samples. Produced via immunoSEQ multiplex PCR; TCRdb's table is partial and in-frame only. The data contain a few hundred thousand clones, 89% of them seen just once; the ten biggest clones take up approximately 1.9%. The material sequenced was peripheral blood, taken in a trial of Ad26.COV2.S vaccine versus placebo. The chain joins TRBV28 to TRBJ2-1; a weak D match, TRBD1 (6 bases). The receptor's source is a person between 18 and 65 years old who received the Ad26.COV2.S COVID-19 vaccine or a placebo. The chain's CDR3 is CASSVYAQGEQFF. The CDR3 DNA sequence: TGTGCCAGCAGTGTCTACGCCCAGGGGGAGCAGTTCTTC. Together with reference TRBV28 and TRBJ2-1, the CDR3 gives the full variable domain: DVKVTQSSRYLVKRTGEKVFLECVQDMDHENMFWYRQDPGLGLRLIYFSYDVKMKEKGDIPEGYSVSREKKERFSLILESASTNQTSMYLCASSVYAQGEQFFGPGTRLTVL.